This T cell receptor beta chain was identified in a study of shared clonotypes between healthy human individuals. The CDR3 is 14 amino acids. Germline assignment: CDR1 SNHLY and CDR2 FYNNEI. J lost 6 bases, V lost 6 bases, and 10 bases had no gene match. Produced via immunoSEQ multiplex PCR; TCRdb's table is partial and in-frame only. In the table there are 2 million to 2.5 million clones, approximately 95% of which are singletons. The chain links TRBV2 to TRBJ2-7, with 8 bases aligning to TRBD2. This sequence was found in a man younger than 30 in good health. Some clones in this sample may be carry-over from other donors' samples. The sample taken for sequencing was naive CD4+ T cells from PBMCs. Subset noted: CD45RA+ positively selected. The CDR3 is CASSPGLGLGEQYF. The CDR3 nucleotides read TGTGCCAGCAGCCCGGGACTAGGGTTAGGCGAGCAGTACTTC.